Following are 16 T cell receptor beta chains from one sample sequenced in a study of cytomegalovirus exposure and HLA in healthy donors. PCR used 60 Vbeta primers and 13 Jbeta primers. Clones were read by immunoSEQ multiplex PCR, and TCRdb kept only the in-frame ones, dropping some. Counted here are about 85,000 clones, about 72% occurring once; the ten biggest clones make up around 2.3%. The sequenced sample consisted of PBMCs. The receptors shown here come from a man aged 25 to 45 in good health and CMV-seronegative.

The V call is TRBV29-1, the J call TRBJ1-1; D is perhaps TRBD1 (6 bases). Germline CDR1 reads SQVTM; CDR2 reads ANQGSEA. The CDR3 has 12 amino acids. V was shortened by 6 bases and J by 1 base, with 9 bases between the two germline ends. CDR3: CSVQGANTEAFF. The CDR3 bases are TGCAGCGTACAGGGTGCGAACACTGAAGCTTTCTTT.

This chain connects TRBV30 to TRBJ1-1; TRBD1 matches 7 bases. The trim removed 2 bases at V and 4 bases at J, leaving 7 bases unmatched. Looked up from germline, CDR1 is GTSNPN and CDR2 is SVGIG (reference sequence). The CDR3 length is 14 residues. The CDR3 DNA follows: TGTGCCTGGAGTTATACAGGGGTTCGCACTGAAGCTTTCTTT. It encodes CAWSYTGVRTEAFF.

The genes are TRBV5-1 and TRBJ1-1, with 10 positions matching TRBD1. Germline V lookup: CDR1 SGHRS, CDR2 YFSETQ. The CDR3 loop spans 17 amino acids. With V trimmed by 3 bases and J by 2 bases, 10 bases remained unmatched. CDR3 DNA: TGCGCCAGCAGCTCCGGACGACAGGGGGCAAGAAACACTGAAGCTTTCTTT. Translating it yields CASSSGRQGARNTEAFF.

The V and J genes are TRBV7-3 and TRBJ2-1; 8 nucleotides line up with TRBD2. The CDR3 covers 17 residues. Germline CDR1 SGHTA, CDR2 FQGTGA. The junction had 11 bases not matched to a gene; V was cut back by 4 bases and J by 3 bases. CDR3 sequence (DNA): TGTGCCAGCAGCTCAAGTGCGACTAGCGCGTACTACAATGAGCAGTTCTTC. Amino acid sequence: CASSSSATSAYYNEQFF. The variable domain in full, completed from reference TRBV7-3 and TRBJ2-1, reads GAGVSQTPSNKVTEKGKYVELRCDPISGHTALYWYRQSLGQGPEFLIYFQGTGAADDSGLPNDRFFAVRPEGSVSTLKIQRTERGDSAVYLCASSSSATSAYYNEQFFGPGTRLTVL.

The chain combines TRBV27 with TRBJ2-7; D gene unclear. The germline V gene encodes CDR1 MNHEY and CDR2 SMNVEV (reference sequence). This CDR3 spans 13 amino acids. V was cut by 4 bases and J by 3 bases, with 10 bases left in between. CDR3 amino acids: CASSSRSGYEQYF. The CDR3 nucleotides are TGTGCCAGCAGTTCGAGATCCGGCTACGAGCAGTACTTC.

In nucleotides, the CDR3 is TGTGCCAGCAGCCCACTAGTAAGCAGCTCCACCGGGGAGCTGTTTTTT. Translation gives CASSPLVSSSTGELFF. The chain links TRBV7-2 to TRBJ2-2; possible D gene TRBD2, 5 bases. Germline V gene sequence: CDR1 SGHTA, CDR2 FQGNSA. This CDR3 contains 16 residues. V dropped 5 bases and J dropped 4 bases, with 17 bases sitting between them.

The chain links TRBV5-1 to TRBJ2-2; 7 nucleotides match TRBD2. The V segment lost 4 bases and the J segment 1 base; nucleotides outside the gene matches: 4. The length of the CDR3 is 15 residues. Germline lookup yields CDR1 SGHRS and CDR2 YFSETQ. DNA of the CDR3: TGCGCCAGCAGCAAGGGAGGGCGGAACACCGGGGAGCTGTTTTTT. It translates to CASSKGGRNTGELFF.

This chain uses TRBV19 with TRBJ1-4; D unresolved. This CDR3 is 14 amino acids long. From germline, CDR1 is LNHDA and CDR2 SQIVND (reference sequence). Trimming left V 6 bases short and J 6 bases short, with 14 bases between. The CDR3 nucleotides read TGTGCCAGTAGACGGGGTTCGGGGTATGAAAAACTGTTTTTT. As protein: CASRRGSGYEKLFF.

CDR3: CASSLEVGGDYGYTF. The CDR3 DNA follows: TGTGCCAGCAGCTTAGAGGTTGGGGGGGACTATGGCTACACCTTC. This sequence joins TRBV7-4 and TRBJ1-2, with TRBD1 as a possible D gene (5 bases). This CDR3 is built from 15 residues. The germline CDR1 and CDR2 sequences are SGHVT and SQSDAQ. The V gene lost 1 base and the J gene lost 3 bases, with 12 bases spanning the gap.

This rearrangement joins TRBV15 to TRBJ2-7; D is perhaps TRBD2 (6 bases). Between the trimmed V and J ends, which lost 3 bases and 3 bases, there was a span of 9 bases. Per germline, CDR1 LNHNV and CDR2 YYDKDF (reference sequence). The CDR3 is 13 residues long. The CDR3 is CATSSGTYYEQYF. The CDR3 nucleotides are TGTGCCACCAGCAGCGGGACTTACTACGAGCAGTACTTC.

The chain has TRBV27 and TRBJ2-2; 8 bases fit TRBD1. The length of the CDR3 is 16 residues. CDR1 is MNHEY and CDR2 is SMNVEV in the germline V gene (reference sequence). J lost 7 bases, V lost 4 bases, and 11 bases had no gene match. In DNA, the CDR3 is TGTGCCAGCAGTTACCTTAGCGGCAGGGGGCTCGGGGAGCTGTTTTTT. Its protein is CASSYLSGRGLGELFF.

The chain combines TRBV5-5 with TRBJ1-1, with 8 nucleotides matching TRBD1. The CDR3 spans 13 residues. Germline CDR1 is SGHKS and CDR2 is YYEKEE (reference sequence). V was pared by 4 bases and J by 14 bases, with 13 bases of the junction left unmatched. Here the CDR3 DNA reads TGTGCCAGCAGCACGGGACAGGACCTAAGTGCGTTCTTT. Translated, it gives CASSTGQDLSAFF. Complete variable domain (other parts from reference TRBV5-5 and TRBJ1-1): DAGVTQSPTHLIKTRGQQVTLRCSPISGHKSVSWYQQVLGQGPQFIFQYYEKEERGRGNFPDRFSARQFPNYSSELNVNALLLGDSALYLCASSTGQDLSAFFGQGTRLTVV.

The chain joins TRBV10-3 to TRBJ2-1; TRBD2 aligns across 13 bases. This CDR3 has 20 residues. From germline, CDR1 is ENHRY and CDR2 SYGVKD. Losses at the gene ends were 5 bases for V and 0 bases for J; bases not matched to a gene: 13. In DNA form, the CDR3 reads TGTGCCATCAGTACGCGGACTAGCGGGGGAGGTGAAGGCTCCTACAATGAGCAGTTCTTC. It yields the protein CAISTRTSGGGEGSYNEQFF.

This sequence joins TRBV10-3 and TRBJ2-3; D gene ambiguous. Per germline, CDR1 ENHRY and CDR2 SYGVKD. V shed 0 bases and J shed 6 bases, with 10 bases lying between them. The CDR3 sequence is 14 residues long. This CDR3 reads CAISESSYGDTQYF. DNA for the CDR3: TGTGCCATCAGTGAGTCAAGTTACGGGGATACGCAGTATTTT.

This clone was detected a few times. The CDR3 region has the DNA TGTGCCAGCAGCATCCGGGACACTTCCTACGAGCAGTACTTC. This codes for CASSIRDTSYEQYF. The rearrangement uses TRBV9 and TRBJ2-7; D perhaps matches TRBD1 (6 bases). Trimming pared 4 bases from V and 1 base from J, leaving 12 bases between. Germline V gives CDR1 SGDLS, CDR2 YYNGEE. The CDR3 has 14 residues.

The rearrangement uses TRBV9 and TRBJ2-1; TRBD2 might be the D (6 bases). Germline V gene sequence: CDR1 SGDLS, CDR2 YYNGEE. This CDR3 spans 15 amino acids. The V and J ends lost 0 bases and 7 bases respectively, with 14 bases between them. The CDR3 DNA follows: TGTGCCAGCAGCGTAGGCCCCGCGGGGTTTAATGAGCAGTTCTTC. Its translation is CASSVGPAGFNEQFF.